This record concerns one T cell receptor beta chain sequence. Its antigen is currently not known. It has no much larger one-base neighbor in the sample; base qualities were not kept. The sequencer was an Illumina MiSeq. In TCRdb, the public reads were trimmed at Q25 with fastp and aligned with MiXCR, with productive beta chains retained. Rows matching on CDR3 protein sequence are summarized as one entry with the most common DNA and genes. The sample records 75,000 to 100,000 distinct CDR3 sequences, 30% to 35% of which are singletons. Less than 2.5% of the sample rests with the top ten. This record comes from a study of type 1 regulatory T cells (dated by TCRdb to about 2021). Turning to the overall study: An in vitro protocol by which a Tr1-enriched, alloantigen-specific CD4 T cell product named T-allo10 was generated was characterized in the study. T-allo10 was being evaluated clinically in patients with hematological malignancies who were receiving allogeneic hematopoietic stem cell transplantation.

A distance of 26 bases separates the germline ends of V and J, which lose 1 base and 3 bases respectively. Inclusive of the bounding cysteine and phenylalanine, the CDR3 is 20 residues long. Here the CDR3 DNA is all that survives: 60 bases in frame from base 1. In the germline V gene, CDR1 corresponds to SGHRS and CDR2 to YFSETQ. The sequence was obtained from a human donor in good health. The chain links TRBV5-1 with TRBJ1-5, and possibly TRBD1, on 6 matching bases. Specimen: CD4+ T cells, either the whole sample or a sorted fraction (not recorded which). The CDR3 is CASSLYPAGGPGTSNQPQHF. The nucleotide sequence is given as TGCGCCAGCAGCTTGTACCCAGCCGGGGGCCCCGGGACATCCAATCAGCCCCAGCATTTT.